The next 2 T cell receptor beta chains were all read from a single sample in a study of human T cells and chemical hapten exposure (TCRdb year 2021). The method behind the library was RACE. The data were produced on a NextSeq 500. In-frame beta chains were kept once TCRdb had trimmed the public reads at Q25 with fastp and called clones with MiXCR. CDR3 protein sequences are deduplicated, and each keeps its most common genes and DNA. The sample records some 74,000 distinct CDR3 sequences, 10% to 15% of which are singletons. Roughly 5.7% of the sample is taken by the ten largest. The time point label here, explained by the study, means: patch test 3, about 24 weeks after DPC sensitization. The treatment or condition label, as the study defines it: therapeutic diphenylcyclopropenone sensitization with weekly scalp DPC. The material sequenced was whole blood, taken in connection with sensitization to the hapten diphenylcyclopropenone (DPC). Source of these receptors: a woman aged 45-65 years with alopecia areata. Some clones in this sample may be carry-over from other donors' samples.

This clonotype came up a few times. The V gene is TRBV7-2, the J gene TRBJ2-7; D gene unclear. This CDR3 is built from 11 residues. Looked up from germline, CDR1 is SGHTA and CDR2 is FQGNSA. Between the trimmed V and J ends, which lost 4 bases and 6 bases, there was a span of 7 bases. The CDR3 DNA reads as TGTGCCAGCAGCTGGAGAATCGAGCAGTACTTC. Translation gives CASSWRIEQYF.

This clonotype was recorded many times. The rearrangement joins TRBV6-1 to TRBJ1-1; D ambiguous. CDR1 MNHNS and CDR2 SASEGT come from the germline V gene. The V gene lost 1 base and the J gene lost 1 base, with 4 bases spanning the gap. This CDR3 region has 13 residues. For the CDR3, the DNA is TGTGCCAGCAGTGAAGAATCGAACACTGAAGCTTTCTTT. This translates into CASSEESNTEAFF.